The rows below give T cell receptor beta chains drawn from one sample of a study of cytomegalovirus exposure and HLA in healthy donors. The table came from immunoSEQ multiplex PCR; TCRdb's copy has only in-frame clones and leaves some out. This table has 95,000 to 150,000 clones, over 70% appearing once. Sequencing input: PBMCs. These receptors all come from a woman in her forties or fifties in good health and CMV-seronegative. The CDR3 runs from the conserved cysteine through the conserved F or W.

cdr3_aa j_call cdr3_length v_call
CASSPLTRADNSPLHF TRBJ1-6 16 TRBV28
CATRDRSLSYEQYF NA 14 TRBV19
CASSLIATEQYF NA 12 TRBV28
CASSSFEGASYEQYF TRBJ2-7 15 TRBV28
CASSQAGLEGLGTDTQYF TRBJ2-3 18 TRBV4-2
CASGTSGQETQYF TRBJ2-5 13 TRBV27
CASSLVSPGTYEQYF TRBJ2-7 15 TRBV7-2
CASRRGGARVYEQYF NA 15 TRBV4-2
CASSLSPSANEKLFF TRBJ1-4 15 TRBV28
CASSLPGEVYEQYF TRBJ2-7 14 TRBV28
CASSSGTSQTF TRBJ1-2 11 TRBV27
CASSFDGLNGYTF TRBJ1-2 13 TRBV5-5
CASSSGQGGGETQYF TRBJ2-5 15 TRBV28
CASNVGDYSQETQYF TRBJ2-5 15 TRBV28
CASRTFGGRGGNEQFF TRBJ2-1 16 TRBV28
CASRTGQGLGYGYTF TRBJ1-2 15 TRBV6-1
CASSTGSTYEQYF TRBJ2-7 13 TRBV7-6
CASSLPGASYEQYF TRBJ2-7 14 TRBV7-2
CSVAGQSGSSYEQYF TRBJ2-7 15 TRBV29-1
CASSGSGRAYNEQFF TRBJ2-1 15 TRBV6-5
CATSRDWETGFYEQYF TRBJ2-7 16 TRBV15
CATSRDFTGELFF TRBJ2-2 13 TRBV15
CASSPTGTGVYEQYF TRBJ2-7 15 TRBV4-2
CASILGRLAGIKAKNIQYF TRBJ2-4 19 TRBV12-1
CASSLLGGGVEGLQPQHF TRBJ1-5 18 TRBV28
CSSSSRREGGTGELFF TRBJ2-2 16 TRBV7-9
CAISGADNYGYTF TRBJ1-2 13 TRBV10-3
CASSLHPGYGYTF TRBJ1-2 13 TRBV6-6
CAWQIGSEQFF TRBJ2-1 11 TRBV30
CASNNKDYGYTF TRBJ1-2 12 TRBV28
CASKGTATDTQYF TRBJ2-3 13 TRBV6-5